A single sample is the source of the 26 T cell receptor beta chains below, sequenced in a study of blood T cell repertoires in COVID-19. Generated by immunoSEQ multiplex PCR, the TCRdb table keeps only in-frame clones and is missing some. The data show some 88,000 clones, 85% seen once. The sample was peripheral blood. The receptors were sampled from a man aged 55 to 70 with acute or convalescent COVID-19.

The CDR3 DNA sequence: TGTGCCATCAGGGGACAGACGAACACCGGGGAGCTGTTTTTT. This encodes CAIRGQTNTGELFF. The rearrangement uses TRBV10-3 and TRBJ2-2; 7 nucleotides align to TRBD1. V was clipped by 6 bases and J by 0 bases; unmatched bases: 1. CDR3 length equals 14 residues. CDR1 ENHRY and CDR2 SYGVKD come from the germline V gene.

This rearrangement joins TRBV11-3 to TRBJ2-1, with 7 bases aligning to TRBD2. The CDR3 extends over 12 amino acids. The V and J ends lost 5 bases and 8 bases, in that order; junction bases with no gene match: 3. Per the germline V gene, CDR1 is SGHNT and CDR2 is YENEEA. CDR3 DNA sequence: TGTGCCAGCAGCCGAACTAGCGATGAGCAGTTCTTC. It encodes CASSRTSDEQFF.

The CDR3 region is CASSTITNTEAFF. DNA of the CDR3: TGTGCCAGCAGCACTATTACTAACACTGAAGCTTTCTTT. The chain links TRBV9 to TRBJ1-1; D is ambiguous. The germline CDR1 and CDR2 sequences are SGDLS and YYNGEE. Trimming cost V 4 bases and J 2 bases, with 9 bases left between them. The CDR3 is made up of 13 amino acids.

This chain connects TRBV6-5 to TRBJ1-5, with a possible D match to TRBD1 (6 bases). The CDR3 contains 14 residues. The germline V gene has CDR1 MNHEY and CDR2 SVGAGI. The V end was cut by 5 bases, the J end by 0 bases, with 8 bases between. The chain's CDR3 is CASSIQGSNQPQHF. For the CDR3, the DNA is TGTGCCAGCAGTATACAGGGTAGCAATCAGCCCCAGCATTTT.

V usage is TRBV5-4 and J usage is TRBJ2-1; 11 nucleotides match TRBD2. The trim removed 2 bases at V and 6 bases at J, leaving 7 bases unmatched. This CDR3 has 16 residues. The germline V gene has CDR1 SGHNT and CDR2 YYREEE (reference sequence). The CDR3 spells CASSLPGSGGGNEQFF. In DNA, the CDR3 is TGTGCCAGCAGCTTACCCGGTAGCGGGGGGGGCAATGAGCAGTTCTTC. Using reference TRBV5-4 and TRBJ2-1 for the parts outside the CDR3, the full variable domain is ETGVTQSPTHLIKTRGQQVTLRCSSQSGHNTVSWYQQALGQGPQFIFQYYREEENGRGNFPPRFSGLQFPNYSSELNVNALELDDSALYLCASSLPGSGGGNEQFFGPGTRLTVL.

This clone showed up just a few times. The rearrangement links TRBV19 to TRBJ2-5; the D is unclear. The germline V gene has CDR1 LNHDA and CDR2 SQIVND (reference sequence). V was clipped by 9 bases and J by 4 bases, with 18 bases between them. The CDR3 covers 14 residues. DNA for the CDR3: TGTGCCAGCAGCCCGACACTGTTCGGAGAGACCCAGTACTTC. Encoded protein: CASSPTLFGETQYF.

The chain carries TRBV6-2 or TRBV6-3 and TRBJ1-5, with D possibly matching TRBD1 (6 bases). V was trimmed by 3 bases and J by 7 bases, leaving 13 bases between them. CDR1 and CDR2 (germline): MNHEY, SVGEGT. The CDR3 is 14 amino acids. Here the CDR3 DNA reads TGTGCCAGCAGTTATCGGACAGTCGGGCAGCCCCAGCATTTT. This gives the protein CASSYRTVGQPQHF.

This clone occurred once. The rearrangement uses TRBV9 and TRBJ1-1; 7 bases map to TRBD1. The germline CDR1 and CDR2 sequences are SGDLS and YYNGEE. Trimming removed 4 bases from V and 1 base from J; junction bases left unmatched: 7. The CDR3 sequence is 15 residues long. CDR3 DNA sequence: TGTGCCAGCAGCCCAAGACAGGGATCGAACACTGAAGCTTTCTTT. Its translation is CASSPRQGSNTEAFF. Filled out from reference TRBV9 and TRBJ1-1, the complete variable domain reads DSGVTQTPKHLITATGQRVTLRCSPRSGDLSVYWYQQSLDQGLQFLIQYYNGEERAKGNILERFSAQQFPDLHSELNLSSLELGDSALYFCASSPRQGSNTEAFFGQGTRLTVV.

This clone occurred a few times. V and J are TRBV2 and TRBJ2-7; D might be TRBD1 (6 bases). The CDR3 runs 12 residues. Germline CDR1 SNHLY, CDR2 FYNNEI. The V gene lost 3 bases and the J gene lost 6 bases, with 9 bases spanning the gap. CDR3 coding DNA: TGTGCCAGCAGTGATAAGGGGGTCGAGCAGTACTTC. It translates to CASSDKGVEQYF. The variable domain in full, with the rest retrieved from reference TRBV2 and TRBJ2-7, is EPEVTQTPSHQVTQMGQEVILRCVPISNHLYFYWYRQILGQKVEFLVSFYNNEISEKSEIFDDQFSVERPDGSNFTLKIRSTKLEDSAMYFCASSDKGVEQYFGPGTRLTVT.

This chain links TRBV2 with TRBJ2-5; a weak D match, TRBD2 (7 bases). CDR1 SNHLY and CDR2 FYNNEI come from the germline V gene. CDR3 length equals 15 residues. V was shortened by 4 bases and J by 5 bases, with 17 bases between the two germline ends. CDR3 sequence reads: CASSGRGGARETQYF. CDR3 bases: TGTGCCAGCAGTGGGAGGGGGGGGGCGAGGGAGACCCAGTACTTC.

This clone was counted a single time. The DNA of the CDR3 is TGTGCCAGCAGCGTAGAGGGGGTAAATGGCTACACCTTC. It translates to CASSVEGVNGYTF. V and J are TRBV9 and TRBJ1-2, with a weak D call TRBD1 (6 bases). Trimming left V 0 bases short and J 6 bases short, with 9 bases between. This CDR3 has 13 amino acids. CDR1 is SGDLS and CDR2 is YYNGEE in the germline V gene.

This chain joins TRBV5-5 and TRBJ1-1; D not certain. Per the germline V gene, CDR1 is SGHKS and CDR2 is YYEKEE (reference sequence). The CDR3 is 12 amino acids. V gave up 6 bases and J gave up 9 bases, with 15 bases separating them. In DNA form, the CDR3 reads TGTGCCAGCACCCAGGCCCCGGGGAAAGCTTTCTTT. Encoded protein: CASTQAPGKAFF.

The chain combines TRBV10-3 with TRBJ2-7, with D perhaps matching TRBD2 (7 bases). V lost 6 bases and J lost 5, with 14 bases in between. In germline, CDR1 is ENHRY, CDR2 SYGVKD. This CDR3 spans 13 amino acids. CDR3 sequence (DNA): TGTGCCATCAGGGGGGGGCCGGGGGACGAGCAGTACTTC. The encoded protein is CAIRGGPGDEQYF.

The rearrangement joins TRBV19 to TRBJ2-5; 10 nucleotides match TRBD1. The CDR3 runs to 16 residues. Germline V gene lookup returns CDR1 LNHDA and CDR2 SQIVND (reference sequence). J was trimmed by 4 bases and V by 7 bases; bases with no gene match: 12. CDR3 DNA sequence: TGTGCCAGTATTCTTCCTGGGGGACAGGGGCCAGAGACCCAGTACTTC. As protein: CASILPGGQGPETQYF.

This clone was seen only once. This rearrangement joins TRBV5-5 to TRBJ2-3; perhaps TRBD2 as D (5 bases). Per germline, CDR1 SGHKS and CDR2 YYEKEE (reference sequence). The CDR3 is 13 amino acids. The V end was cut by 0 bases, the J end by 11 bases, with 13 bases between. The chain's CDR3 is CASSLVADWEQYF. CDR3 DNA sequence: TGTGCCAGCAGCTTGGTTGCGGACTGGGAGCAGTATTTT.

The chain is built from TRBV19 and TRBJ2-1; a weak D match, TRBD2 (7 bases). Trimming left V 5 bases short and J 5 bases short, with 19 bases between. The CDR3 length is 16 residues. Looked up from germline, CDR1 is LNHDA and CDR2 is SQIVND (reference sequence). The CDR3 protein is CASSPQGRGPNNEQFF. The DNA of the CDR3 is TGTGCCAGTAGTCCCCAGGGGCGGGGGCCTAACAATGAGCAGTTCTTC.

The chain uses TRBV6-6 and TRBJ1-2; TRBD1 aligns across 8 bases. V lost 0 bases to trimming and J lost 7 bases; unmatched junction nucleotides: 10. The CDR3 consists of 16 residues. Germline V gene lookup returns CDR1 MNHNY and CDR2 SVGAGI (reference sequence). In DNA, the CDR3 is TGTGCCAGCAGTTACTCCCTTCCCAGGACAGGGAGTGGCTACACCTTC. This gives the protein CASSYSLPRTGSGYTF.

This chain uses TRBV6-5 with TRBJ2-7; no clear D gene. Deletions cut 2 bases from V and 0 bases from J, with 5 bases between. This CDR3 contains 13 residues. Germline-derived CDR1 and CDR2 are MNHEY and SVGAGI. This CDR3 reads CASSYTSSYEQYF. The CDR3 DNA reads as TGTGCCAGCAGTTACACGAGCTCCTACGAGCAGTACTTC.

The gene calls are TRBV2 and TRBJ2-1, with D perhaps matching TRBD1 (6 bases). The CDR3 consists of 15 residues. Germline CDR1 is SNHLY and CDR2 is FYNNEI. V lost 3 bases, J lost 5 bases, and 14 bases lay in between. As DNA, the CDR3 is TGTGCCAGCAGTGAGTCGCGGACAGACCACAATGAGCAGTTCTTC. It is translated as CASSESRTDHNEQFF.

The CDR3 is CASSYIRSGAGNEQFF. The CDR3 DNA reads TGTGCCAGCAGTTACATACGGAGCGGGGCCGGGAATGAGCAGTTCTTC. The chain employs TRBV6-5 and TRBJ2-1; the match to TRBD2 covers 7 bases. Unmatched junction bases numbered 11, after V lost 2 bases and J lost 7 bases. The V gene's germline CDR1 is MNHEY and CDR2 SVGAGI. This CDR3 is 16 amino acids long.

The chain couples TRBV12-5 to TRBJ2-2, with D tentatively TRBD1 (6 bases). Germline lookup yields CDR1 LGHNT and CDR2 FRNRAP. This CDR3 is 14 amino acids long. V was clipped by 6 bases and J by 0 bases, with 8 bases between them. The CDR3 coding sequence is TGTGCTAGTGGCCCAGGGGCGAACACCGGGGAGCTGTTTTTT. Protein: CASGPGANTGELFF. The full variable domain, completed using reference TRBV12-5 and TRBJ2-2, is DARVTQTPRHKVTEMGQEVTMRCQPILGHNTVFWYRQTMMQGLELLAYFRNRAPLDDSGMPKDRFSAEMPDATLATLKIQPSEPRDSAVYFCASGPGANTGELFFGEGSRLTVL.

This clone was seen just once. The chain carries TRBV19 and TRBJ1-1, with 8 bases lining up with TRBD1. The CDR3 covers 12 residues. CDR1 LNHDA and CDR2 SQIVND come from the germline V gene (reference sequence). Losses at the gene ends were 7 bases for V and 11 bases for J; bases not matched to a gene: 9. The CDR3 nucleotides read TGTGCCAGTACCCGGACAGGGCTGAGGGCTTTCTTT. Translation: CASTRTGLRAFF.

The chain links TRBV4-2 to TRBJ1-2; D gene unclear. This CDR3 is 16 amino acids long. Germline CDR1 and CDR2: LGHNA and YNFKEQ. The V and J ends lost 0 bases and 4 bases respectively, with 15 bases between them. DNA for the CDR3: TGTGCCAGCAGCCAAGACGGGGTAGGGAGTAGCTATGGCTACACCTTC. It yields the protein CASSQDGVGSSYGYTF.

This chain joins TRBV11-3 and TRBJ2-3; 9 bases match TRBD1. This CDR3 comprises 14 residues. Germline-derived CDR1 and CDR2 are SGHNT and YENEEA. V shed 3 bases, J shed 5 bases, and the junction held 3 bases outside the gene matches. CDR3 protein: CASSLGQGEDTQYF. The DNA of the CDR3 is TGTGCCAGCAGCTTGGGACAGGGTGAAGATACGCAGTATTTT.

The CDR3 bases are TGTGCCAGCAGCTTAGCGACTACCTACGAGCAGTACTTC. Protein: CASSLATTYEQYF. This sequence joins TRBV7-6 and TRBJ2-7; D is possibly TRBD2 (5 bases). Trimming pared 0 bases from V and 2 bases from J, leaving 5 bases between. From germline, CDR1 is SGHVS and CDR2 FNYEAQ. The CDR3 runs to 13 residues. Complete variable domain (other parts from reference TRBV7-6 and TRBJ2-7): GAGVSQSPRYKVTKRGQDVALRCDPISGHVSLYWYRQALGQGPEFLTYFNYEAQQDKSGLPNDRFSAERPEGSISTLTIQRTEQRDSAMYRCASSLATTYEQYFGPGTRLTVT.

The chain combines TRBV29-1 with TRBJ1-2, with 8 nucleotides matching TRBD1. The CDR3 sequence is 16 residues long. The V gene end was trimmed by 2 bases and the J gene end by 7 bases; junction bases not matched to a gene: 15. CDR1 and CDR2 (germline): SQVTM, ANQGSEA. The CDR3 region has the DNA TGCAGCGTTGAATCTACGTTGGACAGGGAGGGGAGTGGCTACACCTTC. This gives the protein CSVESTLDREGSGYTF.